The entry below gives a single T cell receptor beta chain sequence along with its context. What it recognizes is unknown. The ends lost 1 base at V and 8 bases at J; junction bases unmatched: 2. There are 14 residues in the CDR3. Germline V lookup: CDR1 LGHDT, CDR2 YNNKEL (reference sequence). Constant-segment-primed 5'RACE gave TCR alpha and TCR beta cDNA libraries with sample barcodes and UMIs. TCRdb ran MiXCR on the 5' RACE reads and lists one entry per CDR3 protein. Of just over 200,000 distinct CDR3 sequences in the sample, just over 9.5% were seen once. The data stem from a study of T-cell memory formation after mild COVID-19. Overall study context: The two donors had largely donor-specific TCR clusters.

Overall study results and limits: The study found balanced CD4/CD8 in clones contracting day 15 to 85 and a CD4+ lean in later expanders. Memory cells collected pre-infection included some clones that later responded, suggesting cross-reactive memory joined.

The chain carries TRBV3-1 and TRBJ1-6; TRBD1 matches at 7 bases. The TCR sequence derives from a man younger than 30 who had mild COVID-19 (a few samples of this study predate the infection). Cell type and time point are not known. Sequenced material: PBMCs or a T cell subset sorted from them (not recorded which). CDR3 coding DNA: TGTGCCAGCAGCCAAGGACAGGGTGATTCACCCCTCCACTTT. Its protein is CASSQGQGDSPLHF. The variable domain in full, with the rest retrieved from reference TRBV3-1 and TRBJ1-6, is DTAVSQTPKYLVTQMGNDKSIKCEQNLGHDTMYWYKQDSKKFLKIMFSYNNKELIINETVPNRFSPKSPDKAHLNLHINSLELGDSAVYFCASSQGQGDSPLHFGNGTRLTVT.